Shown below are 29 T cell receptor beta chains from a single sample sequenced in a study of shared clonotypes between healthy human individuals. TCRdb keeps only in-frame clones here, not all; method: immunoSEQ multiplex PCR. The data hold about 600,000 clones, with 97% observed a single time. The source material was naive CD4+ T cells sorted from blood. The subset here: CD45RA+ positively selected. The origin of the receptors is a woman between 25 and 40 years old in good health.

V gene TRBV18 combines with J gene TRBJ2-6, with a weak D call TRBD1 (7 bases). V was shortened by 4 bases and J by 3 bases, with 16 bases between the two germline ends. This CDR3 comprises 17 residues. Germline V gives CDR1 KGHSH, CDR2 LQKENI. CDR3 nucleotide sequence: TGTGCCAGCTCACGAATGGAGGGGGCAGGTGGGGCCAACGTCCTGACTTTC. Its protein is CASSRMEGAGGANVLTF.

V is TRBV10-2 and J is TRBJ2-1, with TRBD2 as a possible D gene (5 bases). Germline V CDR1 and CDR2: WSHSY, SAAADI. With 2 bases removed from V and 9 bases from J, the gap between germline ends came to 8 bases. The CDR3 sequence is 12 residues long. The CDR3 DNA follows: TGCGCCAGCAGTGAGCGTCGGGGTGAGCAGTTCTTC. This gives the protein CASSERRGEQFF.

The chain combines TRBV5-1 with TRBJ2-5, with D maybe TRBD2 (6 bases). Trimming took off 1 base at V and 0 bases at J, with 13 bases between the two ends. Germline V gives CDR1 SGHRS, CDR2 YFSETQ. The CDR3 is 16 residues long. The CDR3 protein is CASSLYTGRYQETQYF. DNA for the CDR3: TGCGCCAGCAGCTTGTATACGGGGAGGTACCAAGAGACCCAGTACTTC.

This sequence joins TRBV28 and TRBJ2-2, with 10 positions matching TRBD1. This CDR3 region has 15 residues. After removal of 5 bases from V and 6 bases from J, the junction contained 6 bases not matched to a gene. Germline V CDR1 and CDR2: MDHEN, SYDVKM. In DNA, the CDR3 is TGTGCCAGCAGTGGGGGGACAGGGGCACCCGGGGAGCTGTTTTTT. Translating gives CASSGGTGAPGELFF.

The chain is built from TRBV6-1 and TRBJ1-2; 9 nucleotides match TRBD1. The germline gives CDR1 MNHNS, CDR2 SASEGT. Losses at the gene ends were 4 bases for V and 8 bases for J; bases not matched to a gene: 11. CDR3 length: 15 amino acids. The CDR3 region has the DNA TGTGCCAGCAGTGGCCCGGGACAGGGCGAGAAAGGCTACACCTTC. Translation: CASSGPGQGEKGYTF.

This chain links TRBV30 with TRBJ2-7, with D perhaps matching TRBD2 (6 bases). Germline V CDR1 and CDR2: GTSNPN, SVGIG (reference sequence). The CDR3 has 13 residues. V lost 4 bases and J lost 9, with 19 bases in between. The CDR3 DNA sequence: TGTGCCTGGACGGTACAGTCAAGCGGGTGGCAGTACTTC. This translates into CAWTVQSSGWQYF. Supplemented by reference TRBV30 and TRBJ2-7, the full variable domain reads SQTIHQWPATLVQPVGSPLSLECTVEGTSNPNLYWYRQAAGRGLQLLFYSVGIGQISSEVPQNLSASRPQDRQFILSSKKLLLSDSGFYLCAWTVQSSGWQYFGPGTRLTVT.

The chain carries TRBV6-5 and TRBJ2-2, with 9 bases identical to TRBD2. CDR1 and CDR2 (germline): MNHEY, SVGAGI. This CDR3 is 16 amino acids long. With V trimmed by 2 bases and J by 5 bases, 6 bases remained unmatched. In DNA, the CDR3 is TGTGCCAGCAGTTACGAAGCGGGAGGAGGGACCGGGGAGCTGTTTTTT. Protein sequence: CASSYEAGGGTGELFF.

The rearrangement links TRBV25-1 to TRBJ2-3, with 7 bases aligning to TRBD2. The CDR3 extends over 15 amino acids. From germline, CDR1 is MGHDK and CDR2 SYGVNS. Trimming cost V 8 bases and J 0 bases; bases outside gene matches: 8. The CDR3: CASQALAVSTDTQYF. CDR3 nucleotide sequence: TGTGCCAGCCAGGCGCTAGCGGTGAGCACAGATACGCAGTATTTT.

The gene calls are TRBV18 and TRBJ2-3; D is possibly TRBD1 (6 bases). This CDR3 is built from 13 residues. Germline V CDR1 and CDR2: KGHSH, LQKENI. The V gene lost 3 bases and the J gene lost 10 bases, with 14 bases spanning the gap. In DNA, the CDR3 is TGTGCCAGCTCACCGCACGACAGGATGGCGCAGTATTTT. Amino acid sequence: CASSPHDRMAQYF.

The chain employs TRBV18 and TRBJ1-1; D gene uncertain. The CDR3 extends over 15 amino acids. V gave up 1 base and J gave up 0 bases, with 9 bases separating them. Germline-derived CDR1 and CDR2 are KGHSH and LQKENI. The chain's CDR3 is CASSPREAMNTEAFF. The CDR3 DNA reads TGTGCCAGCTCACCACGGGAGGCGATGAACACTGAAGCTTTCTTT.

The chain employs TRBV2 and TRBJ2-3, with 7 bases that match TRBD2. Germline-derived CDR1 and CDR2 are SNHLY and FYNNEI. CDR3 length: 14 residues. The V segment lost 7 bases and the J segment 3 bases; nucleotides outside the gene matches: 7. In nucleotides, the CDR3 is TGTGCCAGCAAGGCGCGGGAGAGGACAGATACGCAGTATTTT. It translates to CASKARERTDTQYF.

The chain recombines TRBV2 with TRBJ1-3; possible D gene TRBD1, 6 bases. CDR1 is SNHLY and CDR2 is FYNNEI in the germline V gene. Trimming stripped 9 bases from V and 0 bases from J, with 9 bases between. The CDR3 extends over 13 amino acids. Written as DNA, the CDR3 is TGTGCCAGAAGGGGGACCTCTGGAAACACCATATATTTT. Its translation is CARRGTSGNTIYF.

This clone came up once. The DNA of the CDR3 is TGCGCCAGCAGCTCGGGGGACAGTAGCACAGATACGCAGTATTTT. Protein: CASSSGDSSTDTQYF. This chain joins TRBV5-1 and TRBJ2-3, with D possibly being TRBD1 (7 bases). This CDR3 has 15 residues. V lost 3 bases and J lost 0, with 11 bases in between. The V gene's germline CDR1 is SGHRS and CDR2 YFSETQ.

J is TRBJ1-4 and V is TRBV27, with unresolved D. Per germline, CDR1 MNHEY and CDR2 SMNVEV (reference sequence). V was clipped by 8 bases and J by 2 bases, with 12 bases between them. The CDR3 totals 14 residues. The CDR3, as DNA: TGTGCCAGCTCAAGGCGCGGTACTAATGAAAAACTGTTTTTT. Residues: CASSRRGTNEKLFF.

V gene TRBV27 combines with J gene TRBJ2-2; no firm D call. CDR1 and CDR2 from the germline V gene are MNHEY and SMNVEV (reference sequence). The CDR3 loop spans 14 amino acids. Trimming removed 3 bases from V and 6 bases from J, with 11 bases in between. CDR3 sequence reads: CASSLRFSAGELFF. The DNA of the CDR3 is TGTGCCAGCAGTTTGCGGTTTTCCGCCGGGGAGCTGTTTTTT.

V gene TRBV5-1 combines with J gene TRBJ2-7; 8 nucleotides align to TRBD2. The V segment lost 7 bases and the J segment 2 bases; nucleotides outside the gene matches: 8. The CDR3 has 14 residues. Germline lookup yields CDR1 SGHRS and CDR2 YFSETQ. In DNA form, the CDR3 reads TGCGCCAGCGGCCGGGAGGGTGGGGCCTACGAGCAGTACTTC. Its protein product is CASGREGGAYEQYF.

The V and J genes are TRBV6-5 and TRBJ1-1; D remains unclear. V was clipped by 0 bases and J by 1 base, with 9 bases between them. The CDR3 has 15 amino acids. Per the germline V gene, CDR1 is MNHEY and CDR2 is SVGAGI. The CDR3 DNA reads TGTGCCAGCAGTTACTCGACGGCAGAGAACACTGAAGCTTTCTTT. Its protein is CASSYSTAENTEAFF.

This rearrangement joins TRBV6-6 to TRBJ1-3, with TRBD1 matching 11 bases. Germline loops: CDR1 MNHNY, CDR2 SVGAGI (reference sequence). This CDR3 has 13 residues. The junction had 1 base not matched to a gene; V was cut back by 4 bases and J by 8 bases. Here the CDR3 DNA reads TGTGCCAGCAGTTTGGGACAGGGGGACACCATATATTTT. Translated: CASSLGQGDTIYF.

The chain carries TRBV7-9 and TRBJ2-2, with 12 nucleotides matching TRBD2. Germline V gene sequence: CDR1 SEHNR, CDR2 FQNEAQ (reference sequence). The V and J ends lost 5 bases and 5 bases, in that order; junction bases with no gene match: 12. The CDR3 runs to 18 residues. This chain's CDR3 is CASSQSWTSGIATGELFF. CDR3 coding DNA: TGTGCCAGCAGCCAGTCGTGGACTAGCGGGATCGCGACCGGGGAGCTGTTTTTT.

The CDR3 region is CASILGRRVGTQYF. DNA for the CDR3: TGTGCCAGCATCCTCGGGCGCAGGGTGGGGACCCAGTACTTC. The chain employs TRBV11-3 and TRBJ2-5; a possible D gene is TRBD1 (5 bases). CDR1 SGHNT and CDR2 YENEEA come from the germline V gene. Between the trimmed V and J ends, which lost 7 bases and 7 bases, there was a span of 19 bases. The CDR3 covers 14 residues.

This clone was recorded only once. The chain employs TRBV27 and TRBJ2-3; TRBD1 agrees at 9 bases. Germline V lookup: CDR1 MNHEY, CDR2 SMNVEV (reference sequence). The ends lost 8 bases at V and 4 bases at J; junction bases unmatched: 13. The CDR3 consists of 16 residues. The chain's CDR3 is CASSISGTGMADTQYF. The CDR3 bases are TGTGCCAGCTCGATAAGCGGGACAGGGATGGCAGATACGCAGTATTTT.

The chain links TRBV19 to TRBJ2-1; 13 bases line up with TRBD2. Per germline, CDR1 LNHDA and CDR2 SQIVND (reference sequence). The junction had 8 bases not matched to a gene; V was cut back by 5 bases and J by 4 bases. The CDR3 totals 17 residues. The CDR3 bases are TGTGCCAGTAGTTCAGACCCGGGACTAGCGGGGTACAATGAGCAGTTCTTC. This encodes CASSSDPGLAGYNEQFF.

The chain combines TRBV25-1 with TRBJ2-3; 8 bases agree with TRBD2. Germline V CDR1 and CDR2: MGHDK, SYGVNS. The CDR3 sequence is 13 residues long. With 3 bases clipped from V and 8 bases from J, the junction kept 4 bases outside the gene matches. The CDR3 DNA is TGTGCCAGCAGTGAGGGACTAGGGGGTACGCAGTATTTT. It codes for CASSEGLGGTQYF.

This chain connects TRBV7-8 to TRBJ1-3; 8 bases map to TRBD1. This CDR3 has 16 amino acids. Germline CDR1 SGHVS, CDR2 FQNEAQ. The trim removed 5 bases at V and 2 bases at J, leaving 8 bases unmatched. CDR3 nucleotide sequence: TGTGCCAGCAGCGGAGGGGGGACAGGCGCTGGAAACACCATATATTTT. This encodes CASSGGGTGAGNTIYF.

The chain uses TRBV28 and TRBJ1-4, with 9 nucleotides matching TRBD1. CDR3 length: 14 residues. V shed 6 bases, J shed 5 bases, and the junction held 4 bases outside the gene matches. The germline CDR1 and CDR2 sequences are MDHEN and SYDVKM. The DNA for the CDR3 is TGTGCCAGCAGACTCGGGACAGGGAATGAAAAACTGTTTTTT. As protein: CASRLGTGNEKLFF. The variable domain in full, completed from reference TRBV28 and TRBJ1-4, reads DVKVTQSSRYLVKRTGEKVFLECVQDMDHENMFWYRQDPGLGLRLIYFSYDVKMKEKGDIPEGYSVSREKKERFSLILESASTNQTSMYLCASRLGTGNEKLFFGSGTQLSVL.

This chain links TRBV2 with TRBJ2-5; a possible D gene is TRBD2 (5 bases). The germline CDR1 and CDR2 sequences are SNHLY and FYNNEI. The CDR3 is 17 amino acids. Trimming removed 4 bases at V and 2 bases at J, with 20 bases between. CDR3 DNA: TGTGCCAGCAGTGGTCGGGGAGTAAGCCTTGGTCAAGAGACCCAGTACTTC. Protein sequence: CASSGRGVSLGQETQYF.

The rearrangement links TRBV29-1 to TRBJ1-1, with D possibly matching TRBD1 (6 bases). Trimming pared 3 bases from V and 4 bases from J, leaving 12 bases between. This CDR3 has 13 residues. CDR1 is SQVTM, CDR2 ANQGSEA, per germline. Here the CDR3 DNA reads TGCAGCGTTGATACAGGGTTTGGCACTGAAGCTTTCTTT. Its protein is CSVDTGFGTEAFF.

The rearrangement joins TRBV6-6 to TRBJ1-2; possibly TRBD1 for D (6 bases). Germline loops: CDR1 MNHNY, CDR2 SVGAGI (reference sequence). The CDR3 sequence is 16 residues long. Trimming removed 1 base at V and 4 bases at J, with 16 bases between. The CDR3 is CASSYFRDRSSYGYTF. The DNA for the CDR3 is TGTGCCAGCAGTTACTTCCGAGACAGGAGCTCCTATGGCTACACCTTC.

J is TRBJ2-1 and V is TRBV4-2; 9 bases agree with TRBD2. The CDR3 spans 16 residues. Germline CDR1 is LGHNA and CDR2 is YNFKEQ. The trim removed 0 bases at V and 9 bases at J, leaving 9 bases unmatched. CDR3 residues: CASSQDGAGGPIEQFF. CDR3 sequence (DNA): TGTGCCAGCAGCCAAGATGGCGCGGGAGGGCCGATTGAGCAGTTCTTC.